The text below deals with one TCR beta chain. Its antigen is currently unknown. The source of the sample is a study of OX40 agonist ivuxolimab in advanced cancers. Across the whole study: With a range of 23 to 79, age averaged roughly 60 years, and roughly 80% were male. Partial responses were observed in three patients, of whom one had hepatocellular carcinoma and two had cutaneous melanoma.

V was pared by 2 bases and J by 6 bases, with 4 bases of the junction left unmatched. Per the germline V gene, CDR1 is SGHNT and CDR2 is YYREEE (reference sequence). The CDR3 is 14 amino acids. Here immunoSEQ multiplex PCR was the method, and the copy in TCRdb shows in-frame clones only, minus some. This table has tens of thousands of clones, around 90% appearing once. Study-wide results and limits: Near-lowest levels of clonal expansion characterized partial responders at 0.1-3.0 mg/kg. In a subset of nonresponders, normalized T-cell clonal expansion was also low.

The sequenced sample was CD4+ or CD8+ T cells sorted from blood, obtained in a trial of the OX40 agonist ivuxolimab. The J gene is TRBJ2-7, the V gene TRBV5-4; 11 bases map to TRBD2. This TCR was recovered from an adult with an advanced solid tumor such as melanoma, head and neck, liver or kidney cancer. The CDR3 loop is CASSFSGRAGEQYF. CDR3 bases: TGTGCCAGCAGCTTTAGCGGGAGGGCGGGCGAGCAGTACTTC. The full variable domain, with the rest looked up from reference TRBV5-4 and TRBJ2-7, is ETGVTQSPTHLIKTRGQQVTLRCSSQSGHNTVSWYQQALGQGPQFIFQYYREEENGRGNFPPRFSGLQFPNYSSELNVNALELDDSALYLCASSFSGRAGEQYFGPGTRLTVT.